The clone carrying this TCR beta chain was observed a handful of times. Its antigen is undetermined. This sample is drawn from a study of beta chain features in type 1 diabetes. Whole-study results and caveats: Shortening of TCRB CDR3s, moderate but significant, appeared in all four CD4+ subsets of Type 1 diabetes patients. In type 1 diabetes patients, VDJ junctions had fewer insertions; deletions at these junctions were more frequent.

The sequenced template was cDNA made from the entire isolated RNA. Sequenced by immunoSEQ multiplex PCR; TCRdb stores in-frame clones only, minus some. This table holds tens of thousands of clones, 45% to 50% found once. The ends lost 5 bases at V and 2 bases at J; junction bases unmatched: 16. Germline V gives CDR1 MGHRA, CDR2 YSYEKL. The length of the CDR3 is 18 residues. This TCR was sampled from a man between 25 and 39 years old with type 1 diabetes. What was sequenced was central memory CD4+ T cells from blood. The chain links TRBV4-1 to TRBJ2-3, with TRBD2 matching 7 bases. This CDR3 reads CASSAQPTSAGTTDTQYF. In nucleotides, the CDR3 is TGCGCCAGCAGCGCCCAACCTACTAGCGCGGGTACCACAGATACGCAGTATTTT.